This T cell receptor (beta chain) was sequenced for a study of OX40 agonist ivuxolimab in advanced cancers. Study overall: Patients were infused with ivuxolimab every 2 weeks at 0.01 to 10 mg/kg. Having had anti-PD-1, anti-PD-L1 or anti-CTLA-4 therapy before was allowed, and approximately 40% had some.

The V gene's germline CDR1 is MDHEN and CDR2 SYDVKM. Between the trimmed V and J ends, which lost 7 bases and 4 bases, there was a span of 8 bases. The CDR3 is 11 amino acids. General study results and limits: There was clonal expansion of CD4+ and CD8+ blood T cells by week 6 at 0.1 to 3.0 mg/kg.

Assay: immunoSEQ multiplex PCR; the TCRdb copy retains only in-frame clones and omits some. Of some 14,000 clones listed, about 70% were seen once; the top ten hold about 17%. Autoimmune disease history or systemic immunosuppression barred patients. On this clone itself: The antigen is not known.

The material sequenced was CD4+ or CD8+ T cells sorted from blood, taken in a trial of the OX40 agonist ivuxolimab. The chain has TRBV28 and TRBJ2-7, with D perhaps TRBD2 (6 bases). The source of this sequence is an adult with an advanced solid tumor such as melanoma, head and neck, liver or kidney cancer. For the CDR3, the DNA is TGTGCCAGCAACGCGGGGTACGAGCAGTACTTC. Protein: CASNAGYEQYF.